Sequencing of this TCR beta chain was carried out in a study of blood T cell repertoires in COVID-19. Study context: The United States, Italy and Spain supplied acute and convalescent COVID-19 samples. The cDNA or gDNA used as material had been derived from T cells, B-cell-depleted T cells, or PBMCs.

Trimming removed 1 base at V and 2 bases at J, with 12 bases between. Germline V CDR1 and CDR2: MNHEY, SMNVEV (reference sequence). This CDR3 region has 16 residues. Under the authors' procedure: The authors estimated nucleated cell counts from reference gene primer amplification. Repertoires were generated with immunoSEQ multiplex PCR, while TCRdb's copy carries only in-frame clones and drops some. V, J and clone size reflect that table, while D and trimming were determined from the DNA. The sample has about 140,000 clones; around three quarters are singletons. Sequenced sample: peripheral blood. The V and J genes are TRBV27 and TRBJ2-1, with a possible D match to TRBD1 (6 bases). The source of this sequence is a man aged 45 to 65 with active or convalescent COVID-19. The CDR3 loop reads CASSLFAQGTYNEQFF. The CDR3 coding sequence is TGTGCCAGCAGTTTATTCGCACAGGGAACCTACAATGAGCAGTTCTTC.